Sequencing of this TCR beta chain was carried out in a study of cytomegalovirus exposure and HLA in healthy donors. Trimming pared 3 bases from V and 4 bases from J, leaving 20 bases between. Germline CDR1 is SGHDT and CDR2 is YYEEEE. CDR3 length equals 17 residues. Sequenced by immunoSEQ multiplex PCR; TCRdb stores in-frame clones only, minus some. The repertoire holds over 200,000 clones, with approximately 88% as singletons. Sequencing was done on a sample of PBMCs. The chain joins TRBV5-6 to TRBJ2-1; D is perhaps TRBD1 or TRBD2 (6 bases each). The source of this sequence is a woman aged 25 to 39 in good health and CMV-seropositive. This CDR3 reads CASSWGGQSPSYNEQFF. DNA of the CDR3: TGTGCCAGCAGCTGGGGAGGACAGTCGCCTTCATACAATGAGCAGTTCTTC.